The 2 T cell receptor beta chains listed next were all sequenced from one sample in a study of T cells in Graves' hyperthyroidism and ophthalmopathy. RNA transcripts yielded amplified TCR beta CDR3 regions. A set of HTBI primers served as the primers for a first-round RT-PCR of the TCR CDR3. TCRdb called the multiplex PCR reads again in MiXCR, with one record for every CDR3 protein. The table includes about 640,000 distinct CDR3 sequences, around 21% detected once. The sequenced material came from blood. These TCRs come from a man aged 30-40 years with Graves' ophthalmopathy.

The rearrangement links TRBV6-1 to TRBJ2-1; 8 positions agree with TRBD1. The CDR3 has 16 amino acids. V lost 7 bases and J lost 4; bases outside the gene matches: 12. Germline CDR1 and CDR2: MNHNS and SASEGT. CDR3 coding DNA: TGTGCCAGCACCGACAGGGGAGTCCCCGAATACAATGAGCAGTTCTTC. Translating gives CASTDRGVPEYNEQFF.

This rearrangement joins TRBV10-3 to TRBJ2-7; D gene unclear. Trimming removed 6 bases at V and 3 bases at J, with 12 bases between. CDR3 size: 13 residues. Germline CDR1 ENHRY, CDR2 SYGVKD. The CDR3 DNA reads as TGTGCCATCAGGCCGGCGGACGGCTACGAGCAGTACTTC. Its protein product is CAIRPADGYEQYF.